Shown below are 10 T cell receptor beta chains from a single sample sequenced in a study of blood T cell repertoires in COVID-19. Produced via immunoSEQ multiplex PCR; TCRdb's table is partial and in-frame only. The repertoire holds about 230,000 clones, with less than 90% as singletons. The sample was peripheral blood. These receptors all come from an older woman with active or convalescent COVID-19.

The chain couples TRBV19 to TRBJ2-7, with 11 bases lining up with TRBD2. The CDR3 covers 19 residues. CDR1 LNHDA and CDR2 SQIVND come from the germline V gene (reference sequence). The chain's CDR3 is CERELDTRLAGPPTYEQYF. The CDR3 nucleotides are TGTGAGAGGGAACTGGACACAAGACTAGCGGGACCACCAACCTACGAGCAGTACTTC.

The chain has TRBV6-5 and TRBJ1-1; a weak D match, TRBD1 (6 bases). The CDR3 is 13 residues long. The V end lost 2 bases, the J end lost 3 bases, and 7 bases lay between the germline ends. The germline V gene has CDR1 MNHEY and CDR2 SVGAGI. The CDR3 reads CASSYGQHTEAFF. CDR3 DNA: TGTGCCAGCAGTTACGGACAGCACACTGAAGCTTTCTTT.

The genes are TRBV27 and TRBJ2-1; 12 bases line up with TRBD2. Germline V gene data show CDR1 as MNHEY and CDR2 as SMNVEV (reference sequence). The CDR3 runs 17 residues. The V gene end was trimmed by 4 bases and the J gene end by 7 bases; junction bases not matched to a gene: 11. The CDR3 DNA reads TGTGCCAGCAGTTCTGGACTAGCGGGGTATGCGCGGAATGAGCAGTTCTTC. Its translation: CASSSGLAGYARNEQFF.

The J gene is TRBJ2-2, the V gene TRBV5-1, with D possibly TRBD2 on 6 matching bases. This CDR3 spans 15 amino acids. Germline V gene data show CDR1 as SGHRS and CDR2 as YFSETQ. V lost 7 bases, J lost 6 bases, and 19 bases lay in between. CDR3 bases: TGCGCCAGCCAACAATCGGAGGGGTGGGCCGGGGAGCTGTTTTTT. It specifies CASQQSEGWAGELFF. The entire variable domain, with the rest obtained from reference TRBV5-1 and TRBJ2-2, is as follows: KAGVTQTPRYLIKTRGQQVTLSCSPISGHRSVSWYQQTPGQGLQFLFEYFSETQRNKGNFPGRFSGRQFSNSRSEMNVSTLELGDSALYLCASQQSEGWAGELFFGEGSRLTVL.

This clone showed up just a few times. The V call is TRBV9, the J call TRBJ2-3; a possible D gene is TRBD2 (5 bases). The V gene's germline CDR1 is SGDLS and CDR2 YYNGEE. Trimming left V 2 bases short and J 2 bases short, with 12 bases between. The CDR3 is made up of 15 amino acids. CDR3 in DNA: TGTGCCAGCAGCGTCGTGGACTCAACCACAGATACGCAGTATTTT. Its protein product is CASSVVDSTTDTQYF.

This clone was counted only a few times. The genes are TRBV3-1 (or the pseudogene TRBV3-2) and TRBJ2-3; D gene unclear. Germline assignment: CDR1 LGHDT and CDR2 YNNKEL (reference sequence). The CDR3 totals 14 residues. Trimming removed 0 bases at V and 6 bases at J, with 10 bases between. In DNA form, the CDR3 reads TGTGCCAGCAGCCAAGATATGGCCTGGGATACGCAGTATTTT. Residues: CASSQDMAWDTQYF.

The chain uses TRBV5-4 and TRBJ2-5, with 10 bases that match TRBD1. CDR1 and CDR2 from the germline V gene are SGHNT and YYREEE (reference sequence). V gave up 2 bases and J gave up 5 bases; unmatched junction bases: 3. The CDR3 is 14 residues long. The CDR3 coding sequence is TGTGCCAGCAGCTTAGGACAGGGGGAGGAGACCCAGTACTTC. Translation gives CASSLGQGEETQYF.

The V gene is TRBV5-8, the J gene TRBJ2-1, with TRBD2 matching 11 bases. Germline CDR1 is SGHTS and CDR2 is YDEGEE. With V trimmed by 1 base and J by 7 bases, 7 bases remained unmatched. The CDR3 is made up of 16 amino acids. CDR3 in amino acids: CASSLLAGGPGNEQFF. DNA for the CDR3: TGTGCCAGCAGCTTGTTAGCGGGGGGGCCTGGGAATGAGCAGTTCTTC.

The CDR3: CSASAIPGQGLPYGNTIYF. The CDR3 nucleotides read TGCAGTGCTAGTGCTATACCGGGACAGGGGCTCCCGTACGGAAACACCATATATTTT. This chain links TRBV20-1 with TRBJ1-3; TRBD1 agrees at 10 bases. This CDR3 region has 19 residues. Germline loops: CDR1 DFQATT, CDR2 SNEGSKA (reference sequence). V trimming: 3 bases; J trimming: 4 bases; junction bases outside the gene matches: 18.

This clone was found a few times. DNA for the CDR3: TGTGCCAGCAATGGAGGGAGAGTCGATACGCAGTATTTT. It yields the protein CASNGGRVDTQYF. The rearrangement links TRBV6-5 to TRBJ2-3; possibly TRBD2 for D (6 bases). The CDR3 sequence is 13 residues long. Trimming took off 7 bases at V and 6 bases at J, with 14 bases between the two ends. In germline, CDR1 is MNHEY, CDR2 SVGAGI.